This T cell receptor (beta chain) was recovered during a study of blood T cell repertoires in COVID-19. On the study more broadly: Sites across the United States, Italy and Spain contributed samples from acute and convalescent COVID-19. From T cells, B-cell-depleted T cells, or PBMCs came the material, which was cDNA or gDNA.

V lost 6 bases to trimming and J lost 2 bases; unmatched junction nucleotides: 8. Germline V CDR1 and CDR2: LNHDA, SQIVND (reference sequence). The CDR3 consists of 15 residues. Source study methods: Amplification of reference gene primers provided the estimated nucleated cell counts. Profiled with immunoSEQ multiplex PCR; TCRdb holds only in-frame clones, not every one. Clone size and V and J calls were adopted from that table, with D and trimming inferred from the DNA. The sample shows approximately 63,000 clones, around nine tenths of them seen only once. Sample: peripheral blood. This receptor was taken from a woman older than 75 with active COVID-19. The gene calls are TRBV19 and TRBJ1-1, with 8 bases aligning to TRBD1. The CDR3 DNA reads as TGTGCCAGTAGGCCACAGGGGGGGGTTAACACTGAAGCTTTCTTT. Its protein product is CASRPQGGVNTEAFF. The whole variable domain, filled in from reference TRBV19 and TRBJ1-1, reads DGGITQSPKYLFRKEGQNVTLSCEQNLNHDAMYWYRQDPGQGLRLIYYSQIVNDFQKGDIAEGYSVSREKKESFPLTVTSAQKNPTAFYLCASRPQGGVNTEAFFGQGTRLTVV.